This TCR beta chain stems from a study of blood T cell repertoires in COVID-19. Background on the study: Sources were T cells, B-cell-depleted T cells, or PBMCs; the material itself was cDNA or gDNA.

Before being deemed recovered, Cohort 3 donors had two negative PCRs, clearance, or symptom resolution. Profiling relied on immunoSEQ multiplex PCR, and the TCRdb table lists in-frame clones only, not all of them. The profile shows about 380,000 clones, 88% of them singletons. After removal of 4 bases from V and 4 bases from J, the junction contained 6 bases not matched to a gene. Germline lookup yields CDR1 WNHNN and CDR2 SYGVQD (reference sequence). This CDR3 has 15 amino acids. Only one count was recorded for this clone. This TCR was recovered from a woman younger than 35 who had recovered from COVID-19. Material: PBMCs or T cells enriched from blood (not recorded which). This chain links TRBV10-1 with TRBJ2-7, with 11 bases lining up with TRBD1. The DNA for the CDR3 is TGCGCCAGCAGTGGCGGACAGGGGGCAGGGTACGAGCAGTACTTC. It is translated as CASSGGQGAGYEQYF.